Listed here are 20 T cell receptor beta chains from one sample, sequenced in a study of Ad26.COV2.S vaccination and SARS-CoV-2 variants. Clones were read by immunoSEQ multiplex PCR, and TCRdb kept only the in-frame ones, dropping some. Here the sample spans fewer than 400,000 clones, around four fifths being singletons. The sample's treatment: some 19 received Ad26.COV2.S at low or high dose, single or two shots; about five received placebo; per-sample allocation not given. The samples were gathered on day 63 after the first injection of vaccine or placebo. Sequenced material: peripheral blood, taken in a trial of Ad26.COV2.S vaccine versus placebo. The receptors were sampled from a person between 18 and 65 years old who received the Ad26.COV2.S COVID-19 vaccine or a placebo.

V gene TRBV2 combines with J gene TRBJ2-7; the D gene is possibly TRBD1 (8 bases). V lost 2 bases to trimming and J lost 5 bases, with 13 bases between them. The germline CDR1 and CDR2 sequences are SNHLY and FYNNEI. The CDR3 runs to 14 residues. CDR3 protein: CASSELTGGDEQYF. For the CDR3, the DNA is TGTGCCAGCAGTGAACTTACAGGGGGGGACGAGCAGTACTTC.

The rearrangement uses TRBV11-2 and TRBJ1-1; no reliable D call. Looked up from germline, CDR1 is SGHAT and CDR2 is FQNNGV. Deletions cut 2 bases from V and 4 bases from J, with 14 bases between. The CDR3 is 15 amino acids. CDR3 region: CASSLQRFGVTEAFF. CDR3 sequence (DNA): TGTGCCAGCAGCTTACAGCGGTTTGGGGTCACTGAAGCTTTCTTT.

The chain couples TRBV19 to TRBJ2-2; D uncertain. Germline CDR1 is LNHDA and CDR2 is SQIVND (reference sequence). V was pared by 7 bases and J by 6 bases, with 9 bases between. The CDR3 sequence is 12 residues long. Written as DNA, the CDR3 is TGTGCCAGTATTGAAGGTGCCGGGGAGCTGTTTTTT. Translated: CASIEGAGELFF.

With regard to this clone: The identical CDR3 is also encoded by other nucleotide sequences in the sample. The chain uses TRBV19 and TRBJ1-5; D unresolved. Germline assignment: CDR1 LNHDA and CDR2 SQIVND (reference sequence). The CDR3 runs 13 residues. V was trimmed by 3 bases and J by 4 bases, leaving 7 bases between them. CDR3 amino acids: CASSIMGNQPQHF. The CDR3 bases are TGTGCCAGTAGTATTATGGGGAATCAGCCCCAGCATTTT.

V is TRBV11-3 and J is TRBJ2-1; D may be TRBD2 (6 bases). The V gene's germline CDR1 is SGHNT and CDR2 YENEEA. The CDR3 has 15 residues. V lost 4 bases, J lost 1 base, and 11 bases lay in between. The CDR3 is CASSSRGRSYNEQFF. The CDR3 nucleotides are TGTGCCAGCAGCTCACGGGGGAGATCCTACAATGAGCAGTTCTTC.

This clone was found once. The rearrangement links TRBV5-1 to TRBJ1-1, with D possibly matching TRBD1 (6 bases). V dropped 4 bases and J dropped 0 bases, with 10 bases sitting between them. CDR3 length: 14 amino acids. Germline values: CDR1 SGHRS, CDR2 YFSETQ. DNA of the CDR3: TGCGCCAGCAGCGTAGGACAGCTGAACACTGAAGCTTTCTTT. Translating it yields CASSVGQLNTEAFF.

The V and J genes are TRBV2 and TRBJ1-5; D gene ambiguous. This CDR3 comprises 12 residues. The germline CDR1 and CDR2 sequences are SNHLY and FYNNEI. Trimming left V 10 bases short and J 7 bases short, with 14 bases between. This CDR3 is CATSEHSQPQHF. CDR3 DNA: TGTGCCACCTCCGAGCACAGCCAGCCCCAGCATTTT.

This clone was counted a few times. The chain links TRBV3-1 (or the pseudogene TRBV3-2) to TRBJ2-1; 8 positions agree with TRBD1. Germline trimming cut 4 bases from V and 8 bases from J; bases unmatched to any gene: 16. Germline CDR1 reads LGHDT; CDR2 reads YNNKEL (reference sequence). The CDR3 runs to 17 residues. CDR3 DNA sequence: TGTGCCAGCAGCCGGGGGACAGGTTCCCCCAGAGCCGATGAGCAGTTCTTC. As protein: CASSRGTGSPRADEQFF.

This rearrangement joins TRBV28 to TRBJ2-3; 7 bases match TRBD2. Losses at the gene ends were 6 bases for V and 10 bases for J; bases not matched to a gene: 10. The germline gives CDR1 MDHEN, CDR2 SYDVKM. The CDR3 sequence is 13 residues long. The CDR3 loop is CASSSGGTPPQYF. The CDR3, as DNA: TGTGCCAGCAGCTCCGGGGGGACCCCCCCGCAGTATTTT.

The chain joins TRBV3-1 (or the pseudogene TRBV3-2) to TRBJ1-6; D call uncertain. CDR1 and CDR2 from the germline V gene are LGHDT and YNNKEL (reference sequence). The CDR3 runs 14 residues. Deletions cut 2 bases from V and 5 bases from J, with 7 bases between. This chain's CDR3 is CASSQYTDNSPLHF. The CDR3 nucleotides are TGTGCCAGCAGCCAATATACGGATAATTCACCCCTCCACTTT.

CDR3 region: CASSLVGGGYGYTF. DNA of the CDR3: TGCGCCAGCAGCCTGGTCGGGGGTGGCTATGGCTACACCTTC. This chain links TRBV5-1 with TRBJ1-2, with TRBD1 as a possible D gene (5 bases). Germline values: CDR1 SGHRS, CDR2 YFSETQ. V dropped 4 bases and J dropped 4 bases, with 14 bases sitting between them. The CDR3 totals 14 residues. Supplemented by reference TRBV5-1 and TRBJ1-2, the full variable domain reads KAGVTQTPRYLIKTRGQQVTLSCSPISGHRSVSWYQQTPGQGLQFLFEYFSETQRNKGNFPGRFSGRQFSNSRSEMNVSTLELGDSALYLCASSLVGGGYGYTFGSGTRLTVV.

This clone was recorded a few times. The CDR3 coding sequence is TGTGCCAGCAGTGAATCGGGACTAGAAGGAGATACGCAGTATTTT. Its translation: CASSESGLEGDTQYF. The chain links TRBV6-4 to TRBJ2-3; TRBD2 matches at 8 bases. After removal of 3 bases from V and 5 bases from J, the junction contained 7 bases not matched to a gene. This CDR3 is 15 amino acids long. The germline CDR1 and CDR2 sequences are MRHNA and SNTAGT.

This sequence joins TRBV27 and TRBJ1-2; D perhaps matches TRBD1 (6 bases). Deletions cut 4 bases from V and 3 bases from J, with 30 bases between. The germline CDR1 and CDR2 sequences are MNHEY and SMNVEV (reference sequence). The CDR3 length is 20 residues. CDR3 in amino acids: CASSSDTTGAGTRGDYGYTF. The CDR3 DNA is TGTGCCAGCAGTTCGGATACGACAGGTGCGGGGACCCGCGGAGACTATGGCTACACCTTC.

V is TRBV6-1 and J is TRBJ1-6; tentatively, D is TRBD1 (6 bases). Germline CDR1 MNHNS, CDR2 SASEGT. V was cut by 2 bases and J by 0 bases, with 14 bases left in between. CDR3 length: 18 amino acids. For the CDR3, the DNA is TGTGCCAGCAGTGAAATAGGGGGAGCGAGCTCCTATAATTCACCCCTCCACTTT. This translates into CASSEIGGASSYNSPLHF.

This clone was detected only once. The V and J genes are TRBV12-3 or TRBV12-4 and TRBJ1-5; the match to TRBD1 covers 9 bases. The CDR3 extends over 13 amino acids. After removal of 5 bases from V and 7 bases from J, the junction contained 3 bases not matched to a gene. The CDR3 sequence is CASSRQGVQPQHF. As DNA, the CDR3 is TGTGCCAGCAGTCGACAGGGGGTACAGCCCCAGCATTTT.

The chain links TRBV6-1 to TRBJ2-7; maybe TRBD2 (5 bases). Germline CDR1 reads MNHNS; CDR2 reads SASEGT. This CDR3 contains 13 residues. Trimming cost V 1 base and J 8 bases, with 12 bases left between them. The CDR3 loop is CASSEVGSDQQYF. The DNA of the CDR3 is TGTGCCAGCAGTGAAGTCGGTAGCGATCAGCAGTACTTC.

The chain carries TRBV10-3 and TRBJ1-2, with 8 bases identical to TRBD1. V lost 3 bases and J lost 7; bases outside the gene matches: 10. This CDR3 has 15 residues. Germline assignment: CDR1 ENHRY and CDR2 SYGVKD. CDR3 nucleotides: TGTGCCATCAGTGACCTCCGGACAGGGTTAACTGGCTACACCTTC. This encodes CAISDLRTGLTGYTF.

The chain carries TRBV30 and TRBJ2-2; D not certain. The V gene lost 0 bases and the J gene lost 5 bases, with 7 bases spanning the gap. The CDR3 runs 13 residues. Germline CDR1 is GTSNPN and CDR2 is SVGIG (reference sequence). In DNA form, the CDR3 reads TGTGCCTGGAGTGTATGGGCTACCGGGGAGCTGTTTTTT. Its translation is CAWSVWATGELFF.

The chain carries TRBV7-3 and TRBJ2-3; D is unresolved. This CDR3 contains 14 residues. Trimming removed 5 bases from V and 5 bases from J, with 14 bases in between. The germline V gene has CDR1 SGHTA and CDR2 FQGTGA. This CDR3 is CASSLTTGQDTQYF. In nucleotides, the CDR3 is TGTGCCAGCAGCCTGACAACCGGGCAAGATACGCAGTATTTT.

V and J are TRBV5-5 and TRBJ2-3, with D possibly TRBD1 on 6 matching bases. CDR1 and CDR2 from the germline V gene are SGHKS and YYEKEE (reference sequence). The CDR3 runs 17 residues. Trimming shortened V by 4 bases and J by 5 bases, and 23 bases separated the two germline ends. The DNA of the CDR3 is TGTGCCAGCAGCGTAAGTGGTCTAGGGCAGGGGAAAGATACGCAGTATTTT. Amino acids: CASSVSGLGQGKDTQYF.